This entry lists 25 T cell receptor beta chains sequenced from one sample in a study of blood T cell repertoires in COVID-19. Sequenced by immunoSEQ multiplex PCR; TCRdb stores in-frame clones only, minus some. The sample records about 69,000 clones, around 80% being singletons. The specimen sequenced was peripheral blood. The receptors come from a woman of 80 years or more with acute or convalescent COVID-19.

The chain employs TRBV29-1 and TRBJ1-1; tentatively, D is TRBD1 (5 bases). Germline values: CDR1 SQVTM, CDR2 ANQGSEA. V was clipped by 4 bases and J by 3 bases, with 15 bases between them. CDR3 length equals 14 residues. The CDR3 sequence: CSVARGSGDTEAFF. CDR3 sequence (DNA): TGCAGCGTTGCTCGGGGGTCCGGGGACACTGAAGCTTTCTTT.

The chain combines TRBV19 with TRBJ2-3; D is perhaps TRBD2 (6 bases). Trimming left V 3 bases short and J 6 bases short, with 10 bases between. The CDR3 length is 13 residues. Germline assignment: CDR1 LNHDA and CDR2 SQIVND (reference sequence). CDR3 DNA sequence: TGTGCCAGTAGTATGGGGGGTTGGGATACGCAGTATTTT. Amino acid sequence: CASSMGGWDTQYF.

The chain recombines TRBV5-1 with TRBJ2-1; TRBD1 agrees at 11 bases. This CDR3 is built from 16 residues. V dropped 4 bases and J dropped 3; count of bases not matched to a gene: 6. Germline CDR1 reads SGHRS; CDR2 reads YFSETQ. CDR3 sequence reads: CASSPSGTGGYNEQFF. The CDR3 DNA follows: TGCGCCAGCAGCCCCTCGGGGACAGGGGGCTACAATGAGCAGTTCTTC.

This clone has a handful of counts. The V and J genes are TRBV5-4 and TRBJ2-7; a weak D match, TRBD1 (6 bases). There are 17 residues in the CDR3. Germline-derived CDR1 and CDR2 are SGHNT and YYREEE (reference sequence). Deletions cut 4 bases from V and 3 bases from J, with 23 bases between. Written as DNA, the CDR3 is TGTGCCAGCAGCCCAATCAGCGGCGGACTGGGACACTACGAGCAGTACTTC. Translation: CASSPISGGLGHYEQYF.

The V gene is TRBV28, the J gene TRBJ1-2; D not resolved. The V and J ends lost 3 bases and 6 bases respectively, with 11 bases between them. The CDR3 extends over 13 amino acids. Germline-derived CDR1 and CDR2 are MDHEN and SYDVKM. The CDR3 protein is CASSLRGSHGYTF. In DNA form, the CDR3 reads TGTGCCAGCAGTTTGCGGGGTTCGCATGGCTACACCTTC.

This chain joins TRBV29-1 and TRBJ1-5, with 8 bases fitting TRBD1. This CDR3 region has 14 residues. Germline assignment: CDR1 SQVTM and CDR2 ANQGSEA. V dropped 5 bases and J dropped 5; count of bases not matched to a gene: 8. This CDR3 reads CSVSSGTGYQPQHF. CDR3 in DNA: TGCAGCGTTTCTTCCGGGACAGGCTATCAGCCCCAGCATTTT.

The rearrangement joins TRBV3-1 (or the pseudogene TRBV3-2) to TRBJ2-1; 9 bases are a match to TRBD2. CDR3 length equals 17 residues. Germline values: CDR1 LGHDT, CDR2 YNNKEL (reference sequence). The J segment lost 5 bases and the V segment lost 4 bases, leaving 12 bases of the junction unmatched. CDR3 sequence reads: CASSPWKIAGANNEQFF. CDR3 nucleotide sequence: TGTGCCAGCAGCCCGTGGAAGATAGCGGGAGCTAACAATGAGCAGTTCTTC.

This clone came up once. The rearrangement joins TRBV14 to TRBJ2-7; D gene unclear. This CDR3 comprises 11 residues. The germline CDR1 and CDR2 sequences are SGHDN and FVKESK. Trimming took 1 base from V and 6 from J, leaving 4 bases between them. Written as DNA, the CDR3 is TGTGCCAGCAGCCAAGCTACCGAGCAGTACTTC. It encodes CASSQATEQYF.

This sequence joins TRBV5-1 and TRBJ2-2, with 7 bases aligning to TRBD2. There are 17 residues in the CDR3. Looked up from germline, CDR1 is SGHRS and CDR2 is YFSETQ. V lost 4 bases, J lost 0 bases, and 9 bases stayed unmatched. The chain's CDR3 is CASSPGPSGSNTGELFF. CDR3 bases: TGCGCCAGCAGCCCGGGGCCTAGCGGATCGAACACCGGGGAGCTGTTTTTT.

This chain links TRBV9 with TRBJ2-5; 9 bases are shared with TRBD2. The CDR3 is 16 amino acids. CDR1 and CDR2 from the germline V gene are SGDLS and YYNGEE. Trimming took 0 bases from V and 5 from J; bases not matched to a gene: 8. The CDR3 DNA reads TGTGCCAGCAGCGTAGGGGCGGCGGGGGGGATTGAGACCCAGTACTTC. This encodes CASSVGAAGGIETQYF.

The gene calls are TRBV30 and TRBJ1-1; perhaps TRBD1 as D (6 bases). CDR1 is GTSNPN and CDR2 is SVGIG in the germline V gene (reference sequence). V was pared by 3 bases and J by 4 bases, with 21 bases between. The CDR3 loop spans 16 amino acids. CDR3 protein: CAWRAHRELNITEAFF. CDR3 coding DNA: TGTGCCTGGAGAGCTCACAGGGAATTGAACATCACTGAAGCTTTCTTT.

V is TRBV10-3 and J is TRBJ2-7; 7 bases map to TRBD1. The CDR3 sequence is 12 residues long. Unmatched junction bases numbered 3, after V lost 8 bases and J lost 2 bases. Per the germline V gene, CDR1 is ENHRY and CDR2 is SYGVKD. CDR3 in DNA: TGTGCCATCGGACAGGTAGCCTACGAGCAGTACTTC. It yields the protein CAIGQVAYEQYF.

The chain couples TRBV5-1 to TRBJ2-7; D remains ambiguous. Germline assignment: CDR1 SGHRS and CDR2 YFSETQ. V dropped 1 base and J dropped 6 bases, with 14 bases sitting between them. CDR3 length equals 14 residues. The CDR3 DNA reads as TGCGCCAGCAGCTTGCGGTCTCAGGTGGCCGAGCAGTACTTC. Translating gives CASSLRSQVAEQYF.

The chain is built from TRBV7-9 and TRBJ2-3; 7 bases fit TRBD2. The CDR3 loop spans 17 amino acids. Trimming cost V 6 bases and J 4 bases; bases outside gene matches: 16. The germline CDR1 and CDR2 sequences are SEHNR and FQNEAQ (reference sequence). CDR3: CASRPEWERGAPDTQYF. The CDR3 DNA follows: TGTGCCAGCAGGCCGGAATGGGAGCGGGGAGCTCCAGATACGCAGTATTTT.

The V gene is TRBV29-1, the J gene TRBJ1-1, with a weak D call TRBD1 (5 bases). Trimming cost V 5 bases and J 1 base, with 14 bases left between them. This CDR3 has 14 amino acids. Germline CDR1 is SQVTM and CDR2 is ANQGSEA. The CDR3 loop is CSVQNARANTEAFF. DNA for the CDR3: TGCAGCGTTCAGAACGCCAGGGCGAACACTGAAGCTTTCTTT.

This chain links TRBV5-1 with TRBJ2-3, with D possibly TRBD2 on 5 matching bases. Trimming pared 0 bases from V and 2 bases from J, leaving 10 bases between. Germline assignment: CDR1 SGHRS and CDR2 YFSETQ. The CDR3 covers 15 residues. The chain's CDR3 is CASSLGGVFTDTQYF. Written as DNA, the CDR3 is TGCGCCAGCAGCTTGGGGGGAGTCTTCACAGATACGCAGTATTTT. The full variable domain, with the rest looked up from reference TRBV5-1 and TRBJ2-3, is KAGVTQTPRYLIKTRGQQVTLSCSPISGHRSVSWYQQTPGQGLQFLFEYFSETQRNKGNFPGRFSGRQFSNSRSEMNVSTLELGDSALYLCASSLGGVFTDTQYFGPGTRLTVL.

The chain combines TRBV29-1 with TRBJ1-2; 7 bases line up with TRBD1. Germline CDR1 is SQVTM and CDR2 is ANQGSEA. The V and J ends lost 2 bases and 4 bases, in that order; junction bases with no gene match: 7. This CDR3 has 14 residues. DNA for the CDR3: TGCAGCGTTGAAAGTCAGACAGGGTTCTATGGCTACACCTTC. This sequence encodes CSVESQTGFYGYTF. Combining the CDR3 with reference TRBV29-1 and TRBJ1-2 gives the whole variable domain SAVISQKPSRDICQRGTSLTIQCQVDSQVTMMFWYRQQPGQSLTLIATANQGSEATYESGFVIDKFPISRPNLTFSTLTVSNMSPEDSSIYLCSVESQTGFYGYTFGSGTRLTVV.

The V and J genes are TRBV6-6 and TRBJ1-1; 7 bases line up with TRBD1. Per germline, CDR1 MNHNY and CDR2 SVGAGI (reference sequence). This CDR3 has 14 residues. J gave up 3 bases and V 4 bases, and 5 bases lay outside the gene matches. CDR3 sequence (DNA): TGTGCCAGCAGTTCGTTTGACAGGGACACTGAAGCTTTCTTT. Translated, it gives CASSSFDRDTEAFF.

The chain couples TRBV2 to TRBJ2-5; tentative D call: TRBD1 (5 bases). Germline V gene sequence: CDR1 SNHLY, CDR2 FYNNEI. Between the trimmed V and J ends, which lost 5 bases and 5 bases, there was a span of 18 bases. The CDR3 totals 15 residues. CDR3 bases: TGTGCCAGCAGTCTTATCAGCCCTCAGGGCGAGACCCAGTACTTC. It codes for CASSLISPQGETQYF. Filled out from reference TRBV2 and TRBJ2-5, the complete variable domain reads EPEVTQTPSHQVTQMGQEVILRCVPISNHLYFYWYRQILGQKVEFLVSFYNNEISEKSEIFDDQFSVERPDGSNFTLKIRSTKLEDSAMYFCASSLISPQGETQYFGPGTRLLVL.

The chain has TRBV14 and TRBJ1-1; maybe TRBD1 (5 bases). The CDR3 spans 14 residues. Germline V lookup: CDR1 SGHDN, CDR2 FVKESK. Trimming removed 0 bases from V and 6 bases from J, with 11 bases in between. CDR3 residues: CASSQESGRAEAFF. CDR3 coding DNA: TGTGCCAGCAGCCAAGAGTCAGGGAGGGCTGAAGCTTTCTTT.

This clone was detected a few times. The V gene is TRBV7-3, the J gene TRBJ2-1, with D possibly being TRBD1 (6 bases). This CDR3 region has 13 residues. Germline V CDR1 and CDR2: SGHTA, FQGTGA. Between the trimmed V and J ends, which lost 2 bases and 5 bases, there was a span of 7 bases. This CDR3 reads CASSLGTNNEQFF. The CDR3, as DNA: TGTGCCAGCAGCTTAGGGACAAACAATGAGCAGTTCTTC.

This chain joins TRBV5-6 and TRBJ2-7; 10 nucleotides agree with TRBD1. Germline lookup yields CDR1 SGHDT and CDR2 YYEEEE. This CDR3 has 16 amino acids. Trimming removed 1 base from V and 5 bases from J; junction bases left unmatched: 9. CDR3 bases: TGTGCCAGCAGCTTGTATGGGACAGGGGTGTTCAACGAGCAGTACTTC. Protein sequence: CASSLYGTGVFNEQYF.

This sequence joins TRBV18 and TRBJ2-7; 7 positions agree with TRBD1. The CDR3 sequence is 19 residues long. CDR1 is KGHSH and CDR2 is LQKENI in the germline V gene. Unmatched junction bases numbered 17, after V lost 1 base and J lost 2 bases. The CDR3 nucleotides are TGTGCCAGCTCACCACAGGGACAGATAAGGGTCCCCATCACCTACGAGCAGTACTTC. This codes for CASSPQGQIRVPITYEQYF.

This chain joins TRBV19 and TRBJ1-1; D remains unclear. The V and J ends lost 5 bases and 2 bases respectively, with 9 bases between them. The CDR3 length is 13 residues. CDR1 is LNHDA and CDR2 is SQIVND in the germline V gene (reference sequence). The DNA of the CDR3 is TGTGCCAGTAGTGGCTTGCCAAACACTGAAGCTTTCTTT. Translating it yields CASSGLPNTEAFF.

CDR3 bases: TGCGCCAGCAGAAGGACTAGCGGGGTTAACACAGATACGCAGTATTTT. Protein: CASRRTSGVNTDTQYF. The chain recombines TRBV5-1 with TRBJ2-3; TRBD2 matches 12 bases. Unmatched junction bases numbered 6, after V lost 5 bases and J lost 2 bases. The CDR3 contains 16 residues. The germline CDR1 and CDR2 sequences are SGHRS and YFSETQ.